This TCR beta chain was sequenced in a study of graft-versus-host responses after intestinal transplantation (dated by TCRdb to the early 2020s). In terms of the full investigation: Recipients received multivisceral, liver-intestinal, or isolated intestinal transplants. All recipients received anti-thymocyte globulin induction followed by maintenance tacrolimus and steroids for around 3 years. After intestinal transplantation, graft-versus-host and host-versus-graft alloreactive T cell clones in the graft, circulation and bone marrow were tracked using bulk TCR-beta CDR3 sequencing. Alloreactive clones were identified by sequencing pre-transplant mixed lymphocyte reaction products and comparing them with unstimulated pre-transplant donor and recipient T cells. The cohort enrolled some 23 intestinal transplant recipients, one of whom was a retransplant, and a few patients without pretransplant specimens were excluded. Donor T cell macrochimerism was defined as a peak of at least 4% donor T cells among recipient peripheral blood mononuclear cells. Samples from three later patients were sequenced in-house on an Illumina MiSeq with MiXCR processing rather than by the commercial service.

In the first month after transplant, blood samples were collected up to 4 times, and after that at least monthly when available. V loses 10 bases at its end and J loses 2 bases; junction bases beyond the gene matches: 14. The germline V gene yields ENHRY for CDR1 and SYGVKD for CDR2. From its cysteine to its phenylalanine, the CDR3 spans 17 amino acids. Just the 51-base CDR3 DNA is kept, in frame starting at base 1. About this clone itself: Its binding antigen is unknown. Base quality data are lacking; no much larger clone is found one base away.

Overall results and qualifications from the work: In the allografts of patients with donor T cell macrochimerism, GvH to HvG T cell clonal ratios were high. Conclusions were limited by the relatively low number and heterogeneity of intestinal transplant patients. GvH clones were found in recipient bone marrow, and some of the GvH clones appeared earlier in ileal mucosa or blood, which is consistent with an intestinal mucosal origin. Peak levels of circulating GvH clones were associated with declines in HvG clones early after transplant.

The method behind the library was the immunoSEQ multiplex PCR assay. For most patients, high-throughput TCR-beta CDR3 sequencing of genomic DNA was performed by Adaptive Biotechnologies. In the paper's pipeline: TCR sequencing data for around 20 patients were retrieved from Adaptive's ImmunoSEQ software; three other patients were processed with MiXCR and VDJtools. CDR3 nucleotide sequences shared by donor and recipient were removed because the origin of these sequences could not be assigned. At least 2-fold expansion over unstimulated cells and a minimum CFSE-low frequency of 0.002% (template counts) or 0.001% (read counts) were required for clones to be classified as alloreactive. A clone was considered mappable if detected in the sequenced pre-transplant spleen, lymph node, or MLR CFSE-low populations of the donor or recipient. The cumulative frequency of alloreactive clones was calculated as a percentage of all sequences, weighted by copy number. As stored in TCRdb, this immuneACCESS dataset retains in-frame rearrangements with V and J assigned. A fraction of the clones does not appear; measured against another copy, unresolved V genes explain less than half of the discrepancy, and the remainder lacks a known reason. That table furnishes V, J and clone size, whereas the DNA furnished D and trimming. The sample records under 45,000 clones, about 90% of which are singletons. Around 6.9% of the sample comes from the top ten.

The specimen was PBMCs, collected 267 days after transplant. The TCR originated in a human patient who received an intestinal transplant, so some T cells may come from the graft donor. Rearrangement joined TRBV10-3 to TRBJ2-3; TRBD2 lines up with 11 middle nucleotides. In nucleotide form, the sequence is TGTGCCACCGCGTCTCCACTAGCGGGGGCCCCCACAGATACGCAGTATTTT. Its product reads: CATASPLAGAPTDTQYF.